The 9 T cell receptor beta chains given below trace back to one sample, sequenced in a study of CD8 T cells in ankylosing spondylitis. TCRdb ran MiXCR on the 5' RACE reads and lists one entry per CDR3 protein. This sample has 250,000 to 400,000 distinct CDR3 sequences, with 11% found just once. Sequences were obtained from blood, either unsorted or a sorted T cell fraction (not recorded which). The receptors here all came from a female donor with ankylosing spondylitis or in good health (not recorded which).

The CDR3 reads CASSLASGGANTGELFF. DNA for the CDR3: TGCGCCAGCAGCTTGGCTTCAGGGGGCGCGAACACCGGGGAGCTGTTTTTT. This chain links TRBV5-1 with TRBJ2-2; TRBD1 agrees at 8 bases. Unmatched junction bases numbered 4, after V lost 0 bases and J lost 0 bases. Germline V gene lookup returns CDR1 SGHRS and CDR2 YFSETQ. The CDR3 spans 17 residues.

The table lists this clonotype with many counts. The V gene is TRBV4-1, the J gene TRBJ2-1, with TRBD2 identical over 9 bases. The V gene's germline CDR1 is MGHRA and CDR2 YSYEKL. The CDR3 extends over 15 amino acids. V lost 1 base, J lost 6 bases, and 4 bases stayed unmatched. Here the CDR3 reads CASSQVAGGFNEQFF. CDR3 DNA: TGCGCCAGCAGCCAAGTTGCGGGGGGGTTCAATGAGCAGTTCTTC.

This clonotype was counted between two and nine times. V usage is TRBV5-1 and J usage is TRBJ2-7; TRBD1 might be the D (6 bases). V shed 0 bases and J shed 1 base, with 14 bases lying between them. Per germline, CDR1 SGHRS and CDR2 YFSETQ. The CDR3 runs to 16 residues. The CDR3: CASSLASQGPSYEQYF. For the CDR3, the DNA is TGCGCCAGCAGCTTGGCCTCACAGGGACCTTCCTACGAGCAGTACTTC.

This clonotype has a count of ten or more. V gene TRBV12-3 or TRBV12-4 combines with J gene TRBJ2-1, with TRBD1 as a possible D gene (5 bases). With 1 base removed from V and 4 bases from J, the gap between germline ends came to 14 bases. There are 16 residues in the CDR3. CDR3 coding DNA: TGTGCCAGCAGTTTAGTATCGGCAGGGTGGTACAATGAGCAGTTCTTC. This encodes CASSLVSAGWYNEQFF.

The table lists this clonotype with a few counts. The J gene is TRBJ1-2, the V gene TRBV5-1, with 9 bases lining up with TRBD1. The CDR3 is 15 residues long. Trimming removed 4 bases from V and 0 bases from J; junction bases left unmatched: 4. The V gene's germline CDR1 is SGHRS and CDR2 YFSETQ. The CDR3 region is CASSAGTGTNYGYTF. Written as DNA, the CDR3 is TGCGCCAGCAGCGCAGGGACAGGGACTAACTATGGCTACACCTTC.

This clonotype was seen only a few times. This chain connects TRBV6-6 to TRBJ2-2; 15 bases fit TRBD2. With 5 bases clipped from V and 0 bases from J, the junction kept 7 bases outside the gene matches. Germline V lookup: CDR1 MNHNY, CDR2 SVGAGI (reference sequence). The CDR3 has 19 amino acids. CDR3 bases: TGTGCCAGCAGTCCCGACAGGACTAGCGGGGGGGCGAACACCGGGGAGCTGTTTTTT. This encodes CASSPDRTSGGANTGELFF.

This chain joins TRBV9 and TRBJ1-2; tentatively, D is TRBD1 (5 bases). This CDR3 comprises 14 residues. V lost 4 bases and J lost 8, with 18 bases in between. Germline V gene sequence: CDR1 SGDLS, CDR2 YYNGEE. CDR3 residues: CASSKGERLSGYTF. In DNA, the CDR3 is TGTGCCAGCAGCAAAGGGGAACGGTTATCGGGCTACACCTTC.

This clonotype has a handful of counts. The gene calls are TRBV5-1 and TRBJ2-3, with D perhaps TRBD2 (6 bases). The CDR3 runs to 16 residues. The V end was cut by 4 bases, the J end by 2 bases, with 17 bases between. CDR1 and CDR2 (germline): SGHRS, YFSETQ. CDR3 coding DNA: TGCGCCAGCAGCCTAGGTAGCGGACTTAACACAGATACGCAGTATTTT. It encodes CASSLGSGLNTDTQYF.

This clonotype was seen many times. The J gene is TRBJ2-3, the V gene TRBV29-1; D not certain. The V gene lost 1 base and the J gene lost 0 bases, with 5 bases spanning the gap. Germline V gene data show CDR1 as SQVTM and CDR2 as ANQGSEA. CDR3 length equals 13 residues. The DNA for the CDR3 is TGCAGCGTTGAAGCCGGGAGCACAGATACGCAGTATTTT. Encoded protein: CSVEAGSTDTQYF.